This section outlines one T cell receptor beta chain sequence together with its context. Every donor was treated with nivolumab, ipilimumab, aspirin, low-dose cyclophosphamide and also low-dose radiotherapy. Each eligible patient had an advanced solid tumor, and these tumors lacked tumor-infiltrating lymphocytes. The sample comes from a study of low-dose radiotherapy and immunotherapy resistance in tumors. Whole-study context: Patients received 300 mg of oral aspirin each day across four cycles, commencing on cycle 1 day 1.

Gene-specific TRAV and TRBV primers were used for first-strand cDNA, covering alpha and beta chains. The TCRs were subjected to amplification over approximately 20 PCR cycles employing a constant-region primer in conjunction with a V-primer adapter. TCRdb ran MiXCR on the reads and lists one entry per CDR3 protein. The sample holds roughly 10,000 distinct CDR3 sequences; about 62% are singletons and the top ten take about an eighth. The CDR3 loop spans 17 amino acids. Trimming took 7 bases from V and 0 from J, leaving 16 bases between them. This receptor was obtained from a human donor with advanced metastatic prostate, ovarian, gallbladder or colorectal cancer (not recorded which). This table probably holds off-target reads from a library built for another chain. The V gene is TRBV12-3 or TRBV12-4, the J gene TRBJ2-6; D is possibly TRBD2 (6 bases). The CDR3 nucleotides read TGTGCCAGCAATAAAGGGGCGGGAAACTCTGGGGCCAACGTCCTGACTTTC. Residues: CASNKGAGNSGANVLTF.